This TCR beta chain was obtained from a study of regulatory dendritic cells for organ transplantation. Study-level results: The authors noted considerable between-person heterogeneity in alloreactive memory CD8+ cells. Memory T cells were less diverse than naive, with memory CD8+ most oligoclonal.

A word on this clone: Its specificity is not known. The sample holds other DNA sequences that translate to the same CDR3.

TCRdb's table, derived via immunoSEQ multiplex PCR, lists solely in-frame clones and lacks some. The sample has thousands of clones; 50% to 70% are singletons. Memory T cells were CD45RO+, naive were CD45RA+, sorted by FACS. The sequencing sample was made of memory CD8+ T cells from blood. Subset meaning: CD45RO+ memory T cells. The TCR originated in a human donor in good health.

The CDR3 nucleotides read TGTGCCAGCAGTCTACCTTACAATGAGCAGTTCTTC. Its protein product is CASSLPYNEQFF. The rearrangement joins TRBV6-6 to TRBJ2-1, with no clear D. V shed 5 bases and J shed 4 bases, with 6 bases lying between them. The germline V gene has CDR1 MNHNY and CDR2 SVGAGI (reference sequence). The CDR3 is made up of 12 amino acids.